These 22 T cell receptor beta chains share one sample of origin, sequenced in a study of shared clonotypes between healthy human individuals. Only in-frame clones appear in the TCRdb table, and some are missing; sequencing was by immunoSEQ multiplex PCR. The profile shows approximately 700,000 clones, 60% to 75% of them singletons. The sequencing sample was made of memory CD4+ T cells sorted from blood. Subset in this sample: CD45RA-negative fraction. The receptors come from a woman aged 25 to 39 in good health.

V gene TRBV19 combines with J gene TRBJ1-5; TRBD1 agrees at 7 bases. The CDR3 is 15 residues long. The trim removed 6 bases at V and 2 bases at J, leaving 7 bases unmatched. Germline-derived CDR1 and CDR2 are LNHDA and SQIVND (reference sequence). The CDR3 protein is CASSYRGMGNQPQHF. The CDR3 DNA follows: TGTGCCAGTAGCTACAGGGGTATGGGCAATCAGCCCCAGCATTTT.

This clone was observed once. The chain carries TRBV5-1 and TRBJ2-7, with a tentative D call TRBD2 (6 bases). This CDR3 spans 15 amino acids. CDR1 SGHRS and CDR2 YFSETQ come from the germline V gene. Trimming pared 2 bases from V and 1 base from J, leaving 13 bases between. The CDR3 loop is CASSFGPGESYEQYF. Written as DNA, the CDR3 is TGCGCCAGCAGCTTTGGGCCGGGGGAGTCCTACGAGCAGTACTTC.

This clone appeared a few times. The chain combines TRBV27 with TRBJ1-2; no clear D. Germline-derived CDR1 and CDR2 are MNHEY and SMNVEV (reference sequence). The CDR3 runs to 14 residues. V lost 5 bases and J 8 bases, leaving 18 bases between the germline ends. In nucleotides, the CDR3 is TGTGCCAGCAGTCCACGAAGCCTGATTGGCGGCTACACCTTC. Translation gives CASSPRSLIGGYTF.

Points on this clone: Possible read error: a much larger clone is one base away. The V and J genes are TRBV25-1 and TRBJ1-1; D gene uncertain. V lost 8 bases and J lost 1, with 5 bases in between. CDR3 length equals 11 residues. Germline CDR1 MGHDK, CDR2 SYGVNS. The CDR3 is CASLRNTEAFF. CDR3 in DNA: TGTGCCAGCCTCAGGAACACTGAAGCTTTCTTT.

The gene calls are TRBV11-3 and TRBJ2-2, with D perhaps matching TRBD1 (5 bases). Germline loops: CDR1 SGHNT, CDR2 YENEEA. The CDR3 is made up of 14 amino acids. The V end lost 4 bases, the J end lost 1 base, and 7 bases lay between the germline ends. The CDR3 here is CASSSRGNTGELFF. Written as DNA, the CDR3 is TGTGCCAGCAGCTCTAGGGGGAACACCGGGGAGCTGTTTTTT.

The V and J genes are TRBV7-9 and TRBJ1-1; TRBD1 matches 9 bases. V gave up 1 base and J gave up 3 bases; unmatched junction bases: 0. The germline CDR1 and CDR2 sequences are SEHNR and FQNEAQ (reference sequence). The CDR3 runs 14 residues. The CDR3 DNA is TGTGCCAGCAGCTTAGACAGGGGGCACACTGAAGCTTTCTTT. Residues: CASSLDRGHTEAFF.

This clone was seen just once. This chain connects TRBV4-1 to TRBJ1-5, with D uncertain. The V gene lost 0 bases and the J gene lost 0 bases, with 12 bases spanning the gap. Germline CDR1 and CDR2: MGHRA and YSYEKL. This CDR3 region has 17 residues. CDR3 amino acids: CASSQESQTDSNQPQHF. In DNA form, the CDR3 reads TGCGCCAGCAGCCAAGAATCACAGACTGATAGCAATCAGCCCCAGCATTTT.

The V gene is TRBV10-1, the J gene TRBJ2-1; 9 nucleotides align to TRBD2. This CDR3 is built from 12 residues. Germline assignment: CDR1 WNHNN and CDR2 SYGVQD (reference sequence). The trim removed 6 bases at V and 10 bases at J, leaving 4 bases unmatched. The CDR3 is CASRATSGEQFF. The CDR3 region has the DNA TGCGCCAGCAGGGCGACTAGCGGCGAGCAGTTCTTC.

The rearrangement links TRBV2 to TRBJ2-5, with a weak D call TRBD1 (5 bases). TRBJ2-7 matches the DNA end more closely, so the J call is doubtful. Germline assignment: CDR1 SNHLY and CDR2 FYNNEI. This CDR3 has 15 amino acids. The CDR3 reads CASSERSAGSYEQYF. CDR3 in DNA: TGTGCCAGCAGTGAAAGGTCGGCAGGGTCCTACGAGCAGTACTTC.

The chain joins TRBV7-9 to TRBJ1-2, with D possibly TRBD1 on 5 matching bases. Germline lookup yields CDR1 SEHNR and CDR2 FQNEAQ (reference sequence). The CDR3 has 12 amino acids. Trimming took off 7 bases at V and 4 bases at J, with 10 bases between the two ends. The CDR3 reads CASTRDLYGYTF. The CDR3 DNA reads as TGTGCCAGCACAAGGGACCTCTATGGCTACACCTTC.

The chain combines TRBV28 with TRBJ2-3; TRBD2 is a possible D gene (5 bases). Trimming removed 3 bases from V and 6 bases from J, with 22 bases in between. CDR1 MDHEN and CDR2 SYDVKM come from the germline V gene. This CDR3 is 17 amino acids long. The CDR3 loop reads CASSFIRSGFSFDTQYF. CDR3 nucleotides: TGTGCCAGCAGTTTTATCCGGTCGGGATTCTCCTTCGATACGCAGTATTTT. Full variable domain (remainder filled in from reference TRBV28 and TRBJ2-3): DVKVTQSSRYLVKRTGEKVFLECVQDMDHENMFWYRQDPGLGLRLIYFSYDVKMKEKGDIPEGYSVSREKKERFSLILESASTNQTSMYLCASSFIRSGFSFDTQYFGPGTRLTVL.

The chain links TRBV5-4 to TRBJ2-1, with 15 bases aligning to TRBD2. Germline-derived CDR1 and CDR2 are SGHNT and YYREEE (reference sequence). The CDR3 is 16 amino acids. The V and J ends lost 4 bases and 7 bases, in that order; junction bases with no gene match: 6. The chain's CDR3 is CASSPGLAGGGNEQFF. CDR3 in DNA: TGTGCCAGCAGCCCCGGACTAGCGGGAGGGGGGAATGAGCAGTTCTTC.

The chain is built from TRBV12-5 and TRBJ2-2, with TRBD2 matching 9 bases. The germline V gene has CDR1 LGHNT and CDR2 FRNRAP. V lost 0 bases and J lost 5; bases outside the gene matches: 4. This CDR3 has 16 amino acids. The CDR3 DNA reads TGTGCTAGTGGTTTGGTACTTGCGGGAGGGACCGGGGAGCTGTTTTTT. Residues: CASGLVLAGGTGELFF. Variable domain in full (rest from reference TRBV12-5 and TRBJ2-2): DARVTQTPRHKVTEMGQEVTMRCQPILGHNTVFWYRQTMMQGLELLAYFRNRAPLDDSGMPKDRFSAEMPDATLATLKIQPSEPRDSAVYFCASGLVLAGGTGELFFGEGSRLTVL.

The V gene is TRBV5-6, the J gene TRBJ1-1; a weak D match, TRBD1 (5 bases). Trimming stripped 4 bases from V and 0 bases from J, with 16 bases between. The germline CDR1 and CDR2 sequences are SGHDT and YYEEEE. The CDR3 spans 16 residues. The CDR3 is CASSRDLRRMNTEAFF. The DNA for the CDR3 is TGTGCCAGCAGCCGGGACCTCCGAAGAATGAACACTGAAGCTTTCTTT.

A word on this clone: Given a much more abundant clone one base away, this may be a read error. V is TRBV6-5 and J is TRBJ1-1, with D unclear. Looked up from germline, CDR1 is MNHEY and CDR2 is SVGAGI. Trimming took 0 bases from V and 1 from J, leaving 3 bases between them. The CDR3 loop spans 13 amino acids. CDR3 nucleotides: TGTGCCAGCAGTTACTCGGAGAACACTGAAGCTTTCTTT. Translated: CASSYSENTEAFF.

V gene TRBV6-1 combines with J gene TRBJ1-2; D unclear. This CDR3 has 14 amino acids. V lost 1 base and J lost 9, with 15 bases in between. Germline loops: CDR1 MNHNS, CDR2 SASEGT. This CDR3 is CASSEGGELGSYTF. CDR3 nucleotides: TGTGCCAGCAGTGAAGGCGGGGAACTGGGGAGCTACACCTTC.

CDR3 in amino acids: CASSWGMSSYNEQFF. In DNA form, the CDR3 reads TGCGCCAGCAGCTGGGGCATGAGCTCCTACAATGAGCAGTTCTTC. The chain carries TRBV5-1 and TRBJ2-1; possible D gene TRBD1, 5 bases. Germline V gene sequence: CDR1 SGHRS, CDR2 YFSETQ. Trimming pared 3 bases from V and 0 bases from J, leaving 10 bases between. The CDR3 totals 15 residues.

The CDR3 protein is CASSLGGGRAVDTQYF. CDR3 coding DNA: TGCGCCAGCAGCTTGGGTGGCGGGAGGGCCGTAGATACGCAGTATTTT. The chain employs TRBV5-1 and TRBJ2-3; 9 nucleotides match TRBD2. CDR1 SGHRS and CDR2 YFSETQ come from the germline V gene. The junction had 7 bases not matched to a gene; V was cut back by 0 bases and J by 5 bases. This CDR3 region has 16 residues.

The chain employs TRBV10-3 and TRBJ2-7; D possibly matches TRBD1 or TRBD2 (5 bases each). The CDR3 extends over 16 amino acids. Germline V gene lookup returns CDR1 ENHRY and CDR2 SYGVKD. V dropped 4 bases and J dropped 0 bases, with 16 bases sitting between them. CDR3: CAISGTGTKGSYEQYF. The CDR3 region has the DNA TGTGCCATCAGTGGAACCGGGACCAAGGGCTCCTACGAGCAGTACTTC.

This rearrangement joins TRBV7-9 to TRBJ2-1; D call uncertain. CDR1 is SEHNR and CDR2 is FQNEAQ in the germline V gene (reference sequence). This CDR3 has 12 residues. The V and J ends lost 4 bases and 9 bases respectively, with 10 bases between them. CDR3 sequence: CASSSEFGEQFF. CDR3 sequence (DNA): TGTGCCAGCAGCTCCGAGTTCGGTGAGCAGTTCTTC.

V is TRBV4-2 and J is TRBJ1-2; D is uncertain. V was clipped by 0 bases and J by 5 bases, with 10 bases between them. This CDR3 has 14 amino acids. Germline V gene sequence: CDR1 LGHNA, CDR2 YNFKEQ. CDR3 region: CASSQDLVGYGYTF. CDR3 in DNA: TGTGCCAGCAGCCAAGATCTGGTCGGGTATGGCTACACCTTC.

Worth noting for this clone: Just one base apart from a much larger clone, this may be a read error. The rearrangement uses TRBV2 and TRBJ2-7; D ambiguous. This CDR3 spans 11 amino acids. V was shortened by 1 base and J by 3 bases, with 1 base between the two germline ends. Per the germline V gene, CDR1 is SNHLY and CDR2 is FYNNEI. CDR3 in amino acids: CASSEGYEQYF. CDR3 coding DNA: TGTGCCAGCAGTGAAGGCTACGAGCAGTACTTC.